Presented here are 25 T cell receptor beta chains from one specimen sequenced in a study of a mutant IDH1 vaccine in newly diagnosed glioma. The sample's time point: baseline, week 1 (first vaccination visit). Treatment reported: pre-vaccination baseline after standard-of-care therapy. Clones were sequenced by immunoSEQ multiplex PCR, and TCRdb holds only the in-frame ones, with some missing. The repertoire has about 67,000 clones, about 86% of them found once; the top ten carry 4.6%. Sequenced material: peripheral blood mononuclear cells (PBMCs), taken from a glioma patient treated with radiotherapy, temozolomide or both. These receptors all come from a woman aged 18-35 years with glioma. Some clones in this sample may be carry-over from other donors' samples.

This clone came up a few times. The chain's CDR3 is CASSVEGATDTQYF. DNA for the CDR3: TGTGCCAGCAGCGTAGAAGGGGCGACAGATACGCAGTATTTT. The chain is built from TRBV9 and TRBJ2-3; TRBD1 might be the D (5 bases). The length of the CDR3 is 14 residues. Trimming took off 0 bases at V and 3 bases at J, with 8 bases between the two ends. The germline V gene has CDR1 SGDLS and CDR2 YYNGEE.

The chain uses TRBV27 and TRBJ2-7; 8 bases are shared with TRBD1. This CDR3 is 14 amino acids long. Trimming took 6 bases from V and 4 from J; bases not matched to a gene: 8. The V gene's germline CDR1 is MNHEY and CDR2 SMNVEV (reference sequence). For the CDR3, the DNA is TGTGCCAGCAGGACCGGGACAGGCGGTTACGAGCAGTACTTC. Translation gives CASRTGTGGYEQYF.

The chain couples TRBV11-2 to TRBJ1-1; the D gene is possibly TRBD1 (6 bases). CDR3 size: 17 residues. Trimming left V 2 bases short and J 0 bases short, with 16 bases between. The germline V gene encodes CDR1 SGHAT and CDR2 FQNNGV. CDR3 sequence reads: CASSLRPSTGVNTEAFF. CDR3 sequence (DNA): TGTGCCAGCAGCTTACGACCTTCGACAGGAGTGAACACTGAAGCTTTCTTT. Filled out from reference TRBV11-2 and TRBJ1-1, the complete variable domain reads EAGVAQSPRYKIIEKRQSVAFWCNPISGHATLYWYQQILGQGPKLLIQFQNNGVVDDSQLPKDRFSAERLKGVDSTLKIQPAKLEDSAVYLCASSLRPSTGVNTEAFFGQGTRLTVV.

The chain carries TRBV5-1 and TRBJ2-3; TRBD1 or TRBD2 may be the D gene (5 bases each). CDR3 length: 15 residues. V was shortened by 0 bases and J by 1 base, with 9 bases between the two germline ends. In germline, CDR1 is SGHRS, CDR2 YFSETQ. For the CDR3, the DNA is TGCGCCAGCAGCTTGGATGGGGACCGCACAGATACGCAGTATTTT. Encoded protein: CASSLDGDRTDTQYF.

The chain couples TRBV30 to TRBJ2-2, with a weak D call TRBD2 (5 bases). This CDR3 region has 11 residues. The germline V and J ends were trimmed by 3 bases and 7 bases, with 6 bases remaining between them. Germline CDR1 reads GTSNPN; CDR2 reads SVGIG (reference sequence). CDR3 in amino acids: CAWSEGGELFF. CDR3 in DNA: TGTGCCTGGAGCGAGGGCGGGGAGCTGTTTTTT.

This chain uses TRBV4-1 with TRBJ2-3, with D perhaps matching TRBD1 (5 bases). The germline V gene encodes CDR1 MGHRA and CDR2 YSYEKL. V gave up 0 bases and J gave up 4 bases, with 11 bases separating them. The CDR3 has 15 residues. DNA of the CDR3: TGCGCCAGCAGCCAAGAGCAGGGTAAGGCAGATACGCAGTATTTT. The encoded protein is CASSQEQGKADTQYF.

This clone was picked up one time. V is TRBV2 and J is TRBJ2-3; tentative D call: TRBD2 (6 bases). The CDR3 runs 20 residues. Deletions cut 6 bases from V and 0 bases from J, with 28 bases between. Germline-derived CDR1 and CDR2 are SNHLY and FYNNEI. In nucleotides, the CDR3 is TGTGCCAGCAGCCCGTTCTTCCGAGCTGGAGCGGGCCCTAGCACAGATACGCAGTATTTT. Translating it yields CASSPFFRAGAGPSTDTQYF.

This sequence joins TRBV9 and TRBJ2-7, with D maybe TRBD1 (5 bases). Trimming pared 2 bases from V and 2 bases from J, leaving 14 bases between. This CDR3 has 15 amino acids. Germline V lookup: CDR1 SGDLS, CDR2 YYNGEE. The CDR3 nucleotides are TGTGCCAGCAGCGTTAACCCCTCAGGGCCCTACGAGCAGTACTTC. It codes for CASSVNPSGPYEQYF.

The CDR3 loop reads CASSLTLTATVHGYTF. DNA of the CDR3: TGTGCCAGCAGTTTGACACTTACGGCGACAGTACATGGCTACACCTTC. The V call is TRBV7-9, the J call TRBJ1-2; maybe TRBD1 (5 bases). This CDR3 has 16 amino acids. Germline CDR1 SEHNR, CDR2 FQNEAQ (reference sequence). Trimming removed 6 bases from V and 6 bases from J, with 23 bases in between.

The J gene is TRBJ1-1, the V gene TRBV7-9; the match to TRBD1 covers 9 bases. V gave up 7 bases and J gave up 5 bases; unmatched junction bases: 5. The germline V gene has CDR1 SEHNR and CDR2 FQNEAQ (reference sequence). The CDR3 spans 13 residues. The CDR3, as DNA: TGTGCCAGCAACAGGGGGCCCGCTACTGAAGCTTTCTTT. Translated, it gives CASNRGPATEAFF.

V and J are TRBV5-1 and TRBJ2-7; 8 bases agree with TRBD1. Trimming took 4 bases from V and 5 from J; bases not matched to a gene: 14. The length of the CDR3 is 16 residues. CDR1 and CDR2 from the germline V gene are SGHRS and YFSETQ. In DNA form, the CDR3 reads TGCGCCAGCAGCCTGGAGGGCAGGGGGCATAGGAACGAGCAGTACTTC. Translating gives CASSLEGRGHRNEQYF.

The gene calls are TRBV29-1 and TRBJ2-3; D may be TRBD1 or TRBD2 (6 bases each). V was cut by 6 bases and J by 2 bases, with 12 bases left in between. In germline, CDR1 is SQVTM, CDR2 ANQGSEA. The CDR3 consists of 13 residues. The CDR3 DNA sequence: TGCAGCGTGCGGGGACACAACACAGATACGCAGTATTTT. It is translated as CSVRGHNTDTQYF.

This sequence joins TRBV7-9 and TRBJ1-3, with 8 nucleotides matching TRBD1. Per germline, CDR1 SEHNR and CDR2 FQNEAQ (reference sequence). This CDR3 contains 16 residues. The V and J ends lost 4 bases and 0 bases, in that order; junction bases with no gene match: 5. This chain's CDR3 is CASSSDRGDSGNTIYF. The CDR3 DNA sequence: TGTGCCAGCAGCTCTGACAGGGGCGACTCTGGAAACACCATATATTTT.

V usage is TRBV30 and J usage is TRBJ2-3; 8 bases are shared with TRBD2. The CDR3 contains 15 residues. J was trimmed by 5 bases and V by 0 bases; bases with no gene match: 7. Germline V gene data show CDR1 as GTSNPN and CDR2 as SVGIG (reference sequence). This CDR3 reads CAWSVQAGAVDTQYF. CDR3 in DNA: TGTGCCTGGAGTGTACAAGCGGGAGCGGTAGATACGCAGTATTTT.

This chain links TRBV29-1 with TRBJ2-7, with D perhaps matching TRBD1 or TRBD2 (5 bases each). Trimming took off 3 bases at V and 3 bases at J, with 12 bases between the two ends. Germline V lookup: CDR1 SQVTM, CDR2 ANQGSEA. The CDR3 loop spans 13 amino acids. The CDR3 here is CSVERDGGYEQYF. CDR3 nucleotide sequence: TGCAGCGTTGAGAGGGACGGAGGCTACGAGCAGTACTTC.

This CDR3 is CASTIVAGTLNNEQFF. CDR3 coding DNA: TGCGCCAGCACAATCGTGGCGGGGACGTTAAACAATGAGCAGTTCTTC. This chain uses TRBV4-1 with TRBJ2-1, with D perhaps matching TRBD2 (6 bases). This CDR3 contains 16 residues. Germline CDR1 MGHRA, CDR2 YSYEKL. V lost 7 bases and J 5 bases, leaving 21 bases between the germline ends.

The CDR3 sequence is CASSFSRGRNTEAFF. CDR3 bases: TGTGCCAGCAGCTTTTCCAGGGGGCGGAACACTGAAGCTTTCTTT. The chain joins TRBV7-2 to TRBJ1-1; 8 nucleotides align to TRBD1. The CDR3 consists of 15 residues. The trim removed 3 bases at V and 1 base at J, leaving 4 bases unmatched. From germline, CDR1 is SGHTA and CDR2 FQGNSA.

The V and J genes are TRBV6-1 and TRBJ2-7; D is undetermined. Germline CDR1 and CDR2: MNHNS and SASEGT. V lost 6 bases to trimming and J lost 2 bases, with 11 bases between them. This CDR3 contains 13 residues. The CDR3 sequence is CASRAFATYEQYF. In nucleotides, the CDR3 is TGTGCCAGCAGGGCCTTCGCCACCTACGAGCAGTACTTC.

CDR3 residues: CASSVGTSYEQYF. CDR3 DNA: TGTGCCAGCAGCGTAGGAACTTCCTACGAGCAGTACTTC. The genes are TRBV9 and TRBJ2-7; D remains ambiguous. This CDR3 contains 13 residues. The germline CDR1 and CDR2 sequences are SGDLS and YYNGEE. Trimming took off 0 bases at V and 1 base at J, with 5 bases between the two ends.

CDR3 residues: CASRQVMNTEAFF. CDR3 bases: TGTGCCAGCAGGCAAGTCATGAACACTGAAGCTTTCTTT. This chain connects TRBV27 to TRBJ1-1; D call uncertain. The V end lost 6 bases, the J end lost 0 bases, and 8 bases lay between the germline ends. Germline CDR1 reads MNHEY; CDR2 reads SMNVEV (reference sequence). The CDR3 loop spans 13 amino acids.

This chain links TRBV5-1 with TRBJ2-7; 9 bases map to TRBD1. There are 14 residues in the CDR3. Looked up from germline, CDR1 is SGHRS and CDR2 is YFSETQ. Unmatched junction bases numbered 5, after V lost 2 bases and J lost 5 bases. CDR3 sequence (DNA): TGCGCCAGCAGCTTAGGACAGGGGTACGACGAGCAGTACTTC. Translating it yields CASSLGQGYDEQYF.

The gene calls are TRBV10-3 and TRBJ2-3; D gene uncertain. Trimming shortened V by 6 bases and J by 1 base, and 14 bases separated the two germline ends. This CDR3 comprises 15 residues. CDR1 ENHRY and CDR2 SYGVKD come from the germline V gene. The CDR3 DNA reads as TGTGCCATCAGCCCCAACATCGGTGGCACAGATACGCAGTATTTT. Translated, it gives CAISPNIGGTDTQYF.

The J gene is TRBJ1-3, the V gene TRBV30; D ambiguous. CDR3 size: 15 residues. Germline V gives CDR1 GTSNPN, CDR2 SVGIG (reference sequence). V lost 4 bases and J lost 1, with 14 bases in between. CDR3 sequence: CAWNTDPRSGNTIYF. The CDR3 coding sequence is TGTGCCTGGAACACGGACCCACGGTCTGGAAACACCATATATTTT.

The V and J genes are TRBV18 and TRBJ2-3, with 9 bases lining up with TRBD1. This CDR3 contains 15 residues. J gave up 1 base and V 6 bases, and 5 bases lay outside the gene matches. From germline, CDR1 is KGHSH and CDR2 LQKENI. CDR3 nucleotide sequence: TGTGCCAGCTCCCGGGGACAGGGCCGCACAGATACGCAGTATTTT. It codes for CASSRGQGRTDTQYF.

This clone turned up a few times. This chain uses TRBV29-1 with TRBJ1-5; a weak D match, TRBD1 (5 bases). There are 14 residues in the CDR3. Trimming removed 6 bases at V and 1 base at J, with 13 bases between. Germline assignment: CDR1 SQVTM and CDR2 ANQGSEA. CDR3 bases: TGCAGCGTGGGGAGCCGGGACAGCAATCAGCCCCAGCATTTT. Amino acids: CSVGSRDSNQPQHF. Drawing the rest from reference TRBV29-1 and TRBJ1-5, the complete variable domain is SAVISQKPSRDICQRGTSLTIQCQVDSQVTMMFWYRQQPGQSLTLIATANQGSEATYESGFVIDKFPISRPNLTFSTLTVSNMSPEDSSIYLCSVGSRDSNQPQHFGDGTRLSIL.